These T cell receptor beta chains were read from a single sample in a study of blood T cell repertoires in COVID-19. TCRdb's copy holds only in-frame clones and misses some; the assay was immunoSEQ multiplex PCR. The sample has more than 65,000 clones; 75% to 80% are singletons. Sequenced input: peripheral blood. The receptors come from a human donor in a cohort sampled during active COVID-19. Each CDR3 is given with its conserved first and last residue. A D gene is named only where the DNA matches it firmly. Clone size appears in some rows only: once, few, many, or a class for an expanded clone.

D: .; J: TRBJ1-1; size: .; V: TRBV7-9; CDR3: CASSASYKTAEAFF; DNA: TGTGCCAGCAGCGCCAGCTACAAGACAGCCGAAGCTTTCTTT
D: .; J: TRBJ1-5; size: .; V: TRBV28; CDR3: CASSLGRSRGSNQPQHF; DNA: TGTGCCAGCAGTTTGGGCCGAAGTCGGGGAAGCAATCAGCCCCAGCATTTT
D: .; J: TRBJ2-3; size: .; V: TRBV5-1; CDR3: CASSLRASTDTQYF; DNA: TGCGCCAGCAGCTTGAGAGCGAGCACAGATACGCAGTATTTT
D: .; J: TRBJ2-7; size: .; V: TRBV11-2; CDR3: CASSLAGVGEQYF; DNA: TGTGCCAGCAGCTTAGCGGGTGTGGGCGAGCAGTACTTC
D: TRBD2; J: TRBJ2-7; size: .; V: TRBV5-6; CDR3: CASSLVGLALSEQYF; DNA: TGTGCCAGCAGCTTGGTGGGACTAGCGTTGTCTGAGCAGTACTTC
D: .; J: TRBJ2-7; size: .; V: TRBV6-1; CDR3: CASSEMRVGRYEQYF; DNA: TGTGCCAGCAGTGAAATGAGGGTTGGGCGCTACGAGCAGTACTTC
D: .; J: TRBJ1-1; size: .; V: TRBV6-6; CDR3: CASSLGTTSEAFF; DNA: TGTGCCAGCAGTCTCGGGACTACATCTGAAGCTTTCTTT
D: TRBD1; J: TRBJ2-7; size: few; V: TRBV6-1; CDR3: CASSDRDRKAYEQYF; DNA: TGTGCCAGCAGTGACCGGGACAGGAAGGCCTACGAGCAGTACTTC
D: .; J: TRBJ2-2; size: .; V: TRBV5-1; CDR3: CASSPRGADTGELFF; DNA: TGCGCCAGCAGCCCCAGGGGGGCCGACACCGGGGAGCTGTTTTTT
D: TRBD2; J: TRBJ2-3; size: .; V: TRBV6-5; CDR3: CASSPLAGVPDTQYF; DNA: TGTGCCAGCAGCCCACTAGCGGGAGTCCCAGATACGCAGTATTTT
D: .; J: TRBJ1-5; size: .; V: TRBV28; CDR3: CASSLWDSLTNQPQHF; DNA: TGTGCCAGCAGTTTATGGGACAGCCTAACTAATCAGCCCCAGCATTTT
D: .; J: TRBJ2-7; size: .; V: TRBV4-1; CDR3: CASSQDAGTLYEQYF; DNA: TGCGCCAGCAGCCAAGATGCAGGGACTCTCTACGAGCAGTACTTC
D: TRBD1; J: TRBJ1-2; size: .; V: TRBV11-2; CDR3: CASSNGGGTGEGYTF; DNA: TGTGCCAGCAGCAACGGGGGAGGGACAGGGGAAGGCTACACCTTC
D: .; J: TRBJ1-1; size: .; V: TRBV21-1; CDR3: CASSKVSDTEAFF; DNA: TGTGCCAGCAGCAAAGTTTCGGACACTGAAGCTTTCTTT
D: .; J: TRBJ1-4; size: few; V: TRBV29-1; CDR3: CSVRAGDEKLFF; DNA: TGCAGCGTTAGGGCAGGGGACGAAAAACTGTTTTTT
D: TRBD1; J: TRBJ1-1; size: once; V: TRBV18; CDR3: CASSPGQGNTEAFF; DNA: TGTGCCAGCTCACCTGGACAGGGTAACACTGAAGCTTTCTTT
D: .; J: TRBJ2-7; size: .; V: TRBV7-9; CDR3: CASNRLATTEQYF; DNA: TGTGCCAGCAACCGGCTAGCGACAACCGAGCAGTACTTC
D: TRBD2; J: TRBJ2-6; size: .; V: TRBV18; CDR3: CASSPRGDGANVLTF; DNA: TGTGCCAGCTCACCCCGGGGGGACGGGGCCAACGTCCTGACTTTC
D: TRBD2; J: TRBJ2-7; size: few; V: TRBV28; CDR3: CASSRTSGSYEQYF; DNA: TGTGCCAGCAGTCGGACTAGCGGTTCCTACGAGCAGTACTTC
D: .; J: TRBJ1-3; size: .; V: TRBV3-1/TRBV3-2; CDR3: CASSQDMSTSGNTIYF; DNA: TGTGCCAGCAGCCAAGACATGAGTACCTCTGGAAACACCATATATTTT
D: TRBD2; J: TRBJ2-1; size: .; V: TRBV28; CDR3: CASRLAGDLRGFF; DNA: TGTGCCAGCAGACTAGCGGGGGATCTGAGGGGCTTCTTC
D: TRBD1; J: TRBJ2-7; size: once; V: TRBV6-5; CDR3: CASISGTGVNYEQYF; DNA: TGTGCCAGCATTTCCGGGACAGGGGTAAACTACGAGCAGTACTTC
D: .; J: TRBJ1-2; size: .; V: TRBV19; CDR3: CASSIGGAGYTF; DNA: TGTGCCAGTAGTATTGGTGGGGCCGGCTACACCTTC